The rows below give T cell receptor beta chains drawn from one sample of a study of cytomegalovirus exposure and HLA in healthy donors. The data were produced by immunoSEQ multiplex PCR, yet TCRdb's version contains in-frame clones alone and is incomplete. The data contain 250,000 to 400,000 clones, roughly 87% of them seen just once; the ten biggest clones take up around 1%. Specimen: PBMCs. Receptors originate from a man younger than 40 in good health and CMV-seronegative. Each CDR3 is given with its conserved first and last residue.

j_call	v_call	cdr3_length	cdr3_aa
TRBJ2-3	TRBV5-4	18	CASSLGSGGAFSTDTQYF
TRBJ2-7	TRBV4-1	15	CASSRLTGGGYEQYF
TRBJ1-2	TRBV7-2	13	CASREGGRYGYTF
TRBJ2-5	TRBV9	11	CASSPGETQYF
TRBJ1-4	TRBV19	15	CASKNSGGTNEKLFF
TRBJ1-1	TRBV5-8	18	CASSFEGPGQGAYTEAFF
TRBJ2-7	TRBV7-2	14	CASSLVGQTYEQYF
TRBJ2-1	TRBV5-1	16	CASSFKTGSSYNEQFF
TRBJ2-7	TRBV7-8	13	CASSPRVSYEQYF
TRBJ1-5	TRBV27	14	CASSLSTEGQPQHF
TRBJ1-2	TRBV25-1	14	CASSGGGTNYGYTF
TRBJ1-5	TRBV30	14	CAWSAGEGIKPQHF
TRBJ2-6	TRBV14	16	CASSDPGGSGANVLTF
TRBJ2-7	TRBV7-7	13	CASSRARGHEQYF
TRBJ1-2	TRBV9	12	CASSAGAYGYTF
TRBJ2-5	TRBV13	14	CASSLLGQQETQYF
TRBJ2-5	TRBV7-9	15	CASSFLPGDEETQYF
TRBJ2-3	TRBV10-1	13	CASNETPAGPQYF
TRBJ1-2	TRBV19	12	CASSISGGGYTF